This entry features one TCR beta chain sequence. The antigen is not known. The entry originates in a study of OX40 agonist ivuxolimab in advanced cancers. As for the study in general: Patients received ivuxolimab, an agonistic anti-OX40 (CD134) antibody. Of mixed ages from about 20 to 90 and averaging approximately 60 years, the group was about 80% male. General study results and limits: In the 0.1 to 3.0 mg/kg range, CD4+ and CD8+ blood T cells had expanded clonally by week 6.

Clones were sequenced by immunoSEQ multiplex PCR, and TCRdb holds only the in-frame ones, with some missing. Of fewer than 70,000 clones in the sample, 87% were seen once. V was clipped by 6 bases and J by 6 bases, with 15 bases between them. The germline gives CDR1 MNHEY, CDR2 SVGAGI. This CDR3 contains 14 residues. The sequences come from CD4+ or CD8+ T cells sorted from blood, collected in a trial of the OX40 agonist ivuxolimab. The TCR originated in an adult with an advanced solid tumor such as melanoma, head and neck, liver or kidney cancer. The V call is TRBV6-5, the J call TRBJ1-5; TRBD1 might be the D (6 bases). The CDR3 loop reads CASRLEGGGQPQHF. CDR3 sequence (DNA): TGTGCCAGCAGGCTCGAGGGGGGTGGTCAGCCCCAGCATTTT.